These 13 T cell receptor beta chains were sequenced from one sample in a study of T-cell memory formation after mild COVID-19. TCRdb itself ran the 5' RACE reads through MiXCR, one entry per CDR3 protein. The sample records about half a million distinct CDR3 sequences, 18% being singletons. The material sequenced was PBMCs or a T cell subset sorted from them (not recorded which). All receptors derive from an adult woman who had mild COVID-19 (a few samples of this study predate the infection). Cell type and time point are not known.

The chain uses TRBV15 and TRBJ1-5; 7 nucleotides line up with TRBD1. V trimming: 1 base; J trimming: 4 bases; junction bases outside the gene matches: 19. This CDR3 is 20 amino acids long. Per the germline V gene, CDR1 is LNHNV and CDR2 is YYDKDF (reference sequence). The CDR3 DNA is TGTGCCACCAGCAGAGGCCCCTTATTAGGAGTTGGACAGGAGAATCAGCCCCAGCATTTT. The encoded protein is CATSRGPLLGVGQENQPQHF.

This chain joins TRBV7-2 and TRBJ2-1, with TRBD2 matching 13 bases. The length of the CDR3 is 16 residues. V lost 5 bases and J lost 6; bases outside the gene matches: 7. CDR1 is SGHTA, CDR2 FQGNSA, per germline. The CDR3 sequence is CASSRGLAGALNEQFF. CDR3 bases: TGTGCCAGCAGCCGAGGACTAGCGGGAGCGCTCAATGAGCAGTTCTTC.

The chain employs TRBV4-2 and TRBJ2-2; D remains ambiguous. The CDR3 covers 15 residues. Germline V gene sequence: CDR1 LGHNA, CDR2 YNFKEQ. V was shortened by 0 bases and J by 4 bases, with 9 bases between the two germline ends. CDR3 DNA: TGTGCCAGCAGCCAAGAACTCAGCATCACCGGGGAGCTGTTTTTT. Its protein product is CASSQELSITGELFF.

This clonotype has only a few counts. The J gene is TRBJ2-2, the V gene TRBV5-1; 10 bases map to TRBD1. Germline values: CDR1 SGHRS, CDR2 YFSETQ. The trim removed 3 bases at V and 0 bases at J, leaving 5 bases unmatched. The CDR3 totals 17 residues. CDR3 sequence: CASSSDRGNANTGELFF. DNA for the CDR3: TGCGCCAGCAGCTCGGACAGGGGGAACGCGAACACCGGGGAGCTGTTTTTT.

The V call is TRBV27, the J call TRBJ1-2; 9 bases align to TRBD1. Germline loops: CDR1 MNHEY, CDR2 SMNVEV (reference sequence). The CDR3 contains 13 residues. J was trimmed by 6 bases and V by 6 bases; bases with no gene match: 5. The CDR3 here is CASRRDRGNGYTF. CDR3 coding DNA: TGTGCCAGCAGACGAGACAGGGGGAATGGCTACACCTTC.

The rearrangement uses TRBV5-6 and TRBJ2-7, with 8 bases aligning to TRBD1. The CDR3 runs to 14 residues. Losses at the gene ends were 3 bases for V and 2 bases for J; bases not matched to a gene: 4. Germline CDR1 is SGHDT and CDR2 is YYEEEE. The CDR3 sequence: CASSWGQDPYEQYF. CDR3 DNA: TGTGCCAGCAGCTGGGGACAGGACCCCTACGAGCAGTACTTC.

This clonotype was counted between two and nine times. The chain carries TRBV19 and TRBJ2-3; no definite D call. There are 14 residues in the CDR3. Per germline, CDR1 LNHDA and CDR2 SQIVND (reference sequence). Trimming left V 5 bases short and J 0 bases short, with 9 bases between. The CDR3 is CASSFLASTDTQYF. In nucleotides, the CDR3 is TGTGCCAGTAGTTTTCTGGCTAGCACAGATACGCAGTATTTT.

The chain joins TRBV7-2 to TRBJ1-6; D is undetermined. The CDR3 runs 13 residues. In germline, CDR1 is SGHTA, CDR2 FQGNSA. Trimming pared 5 bases from V and 6 bases from J, leaving 8 bases between. The CDR3 DNA is TGTGCCAGCAGCCGGGCCCCTAATTCACCCCTCCACTTT. Its translation is CASSRAPNSPLHF.

The V call is TRBV6-1, the J call TRBJ2-2; D gene ambiguous. Germline-derived CDR1 and CDR2 are MNHNS and SASEGT. The CDR3 contains 18 residues. Between the trimmed V and J ends, which lost 2 bases and 0 bases, there was a span of 16 bases. The CDR3 sequence is CASSEKFLLGTNTGELFF. CDR3 bases: TGTGCCAGCAGTGAAAAGTTTCTTCTGGGAACGAACACCGGGGAGCTGTTTTTT.

The V and J genes are TRBV29-1 and TRBJ2-7, with 7 bases matching TRBD1. V dropped 6 bases and J dropped 3; count of bases not matched to a gene: 8. CDR1 is SQVTM and CDR2 is ANQGSEA in the germline V gene. The CDR3 has 13 amino acids. The CDR3 here is CSVATGQFYEQYF. The CDR3 nucleotides read TGCAGCGTCGCGACGGGACAGTTCTACGAGCAGTACTTC.

The chain employs TRBV7-9 and TRBJ2-2; a weak D match, TRBD1 (7 bases). The ends were cut back, 3 bases at V and 5 bases at J, with 13 bases in the middle. The germline V gene has CDR1 SEHNR and CDR2 FQNEAQ (reference sequence). The CDR3 runs to 15 residues. The CDR3 loop is CASSFGGGNTGELFF. CDR3 DNA sequence: TGTGCCAGCAGCTTTGGAGGGGGCAATACCGGGGAGCTGTTTTTT. The full variable domain, in which reference TRBV7-9 and TRBJ2-2 provide the parts outside the CDR3, is DTGVSQNPRHKITKRGQNVTFRCDPISEHNRLYWYRQTLGQGPEFLTYFQNEAQLEKSRLLSDRFSAERPKGSFSTLEIQRTEQGDSAMYLCASSFGGGNTGELFFGEGSRLTVL.

The gene calls are TRBV5-1 and TRBJ2-6; possible D gene TRBD2, 6 bases. The CDR3 contains 18 residues. Trimming cost V 1 base and J 0 bases, with 14 bases left between them. Germline V gene lookup returns CDR1 SGHRS and CDR2 YFSETQ. The CDR3 region is CASSLWGVAFSGANVLTF. The CDR3 DNA follows: TGCGCCAGCAGCTTGTGGGGGGTAGCCTTCTCTGGGGCCAACGTCCTGACTTTC. The entire variable domain, with the rest obtained from reference TRBV5-1 and TRBJ2-6, is as follows: KAGVTQTPRYLIKTRGQQVTLSCSPISGHRSVSWYQQTPGQGLQFLFEYFSETQRNKGNFPGRFSGRQFSNSRSEMNVSTLELGDSALYLCASSLWGVAFSGANVLTFGAGSRLTVL.

This sequence joins TRBV3-1 and TRBJ2-1; D ambiguous. This CDR3 is 13 amino acids long. Trimming took 1 base from V and 8 from J, leaving 9 bases between them. In germline, CDR1 is LGHDT, CDR2 YNNKEL (reference sequence). The CDR3 protein is CASSQVGSYEQFF. CDR3 nucleotide sequence: TGTGCCAGCAGCCAAGTGGGCAGCTATGAGCAGTTCTTC.